The 27 T cell receptor beta chains below were found in one sample sequenced in a study of HIV-infected patients and healthy controls. All unsorted peripheral T cells were captured because whole blood was used without fractionation. Alpha and beta constant-region primers primed reverse transcription of around 500 ng RNA. Alpha and beta chain libraries were made separately by chain-specific third strand synthesis with multiplexing indices. Each CDR3 protein is one row after TCRdb ran MiXCR on the 5' RACE reads. The profile shows around 7,800 distinct CDR3 sequences, 5.5% to 7% of them singletons. The material sequenced was blood, taken before antiretroviral therapy. Receptors originate from an adult with HIV infection.

This clonotype is termed medium-sized. The chain employs TRBV29-1 and TRBJ2-5; tentative D call: TRBD2 (6 bases). Germline lookup yields CDR1 SQVTM and CDR2 ANQGSEA. CDR3 length: 15 residues. With 3 bases removed from V and 0 bases from J, the gap between germline ends came to 14 bases. The CDR3 reads CSVERPGRHQETQYF. The DNA for the CDR3 is TGCAGCGTTGAGCGGCCAGGGAGGCACCAAGAGACCCAGTACTTC.

This clonotype was seen a handful of times. V usage is TRBV5-5 and J usage is TRBJ2-7; 8 bases align to TRBD2. Germline loops: CDR1 SGHKS, CDR2 YYEKEE (reference sequence). The length of the CDR3 is 14 residues. V dropped 4 bases and J dropped 4; count of bases not matched to a gene: 7. The CDR3 is CASSPAPGGYEQYF. CDR3 sequence (DNA): TGTGCCAGCAGCCCCGCGCCGGGGGGGTACGAGCAGTACTTC.

Within the sample, this clonotype is medium-sized. V gene TRBV6-2 or TRBV6-3 combines with J gene TRBJ2-7; D gene ambiguous. V was pared by 2 bases and J by 5 bases, with 7 bases between. The CDR3 covers 12 residues. Germline-derived CDR1 and CDR2 are MNHEY and SVGEGT. The CDR3 nucleotides are TGTGCCAGCAGTTACACGTCCGACGAGCAGTACTTC. It translates to CASSYTSDEQYF.

By its share, this clonotype is medium-sized. This chain connects TRBV4-3 to TRBJ2-5, with 7 positions matching TRBD2. Germline CDR1 reads LGHNA; CDR2 reads YSLEER. The V gene end was trimmed by 2 bases and the J gene end by 0 bases; junction bases not matched to a gene: 3. CDR3 length: 15 amino acids. The CDR3 region has the DNA TGCGCCAGCAGCCAATATGGGACTAACCAAGAGACCCAGTACTTC. Its translation: CASSQYGTNQETQYF.

This clonotype was recorded at least ten times. The chain links TRBV7-2 to TRBJ2-7, with D possibly matching TRBD1 (6 bases). Deletions cut 5 bases from V and 7 bases from J, with 15 bases between. The CDR3 is 13 amino acids. Germline values: CDR1 SGHTA, CDR2 FQGNSA. Here the CDR3 reads CASSAIETGEQYF. In DNA, the CDR3 is TGTGCCAGCAGCGCGATTGAAACAGGGGAGCAGTACTTC. The whole variable domain, remainder taken from reference TRBV7-2 and TRBJ2-7, is GAGVSQSPSNKVTEKGKDVELRCDPISGHTALYWYRQSLGQGLEFLIYFQGNSAPDKSGLPSDRFSAERTGGSVSTLTIQRTQQEDSAVYLCASSAIETGEQYFGPGTRLTVT.

This clonotype appeared many times. The CDR3 sequence is CASTPLNTGELFF. For the CDR3, the DNA is TGTGCCAGCACGCCACTGAACACCGGGGAGCTGTTTTTT. The J gene is TRBJ2-2, the V gene TRBV6-6; D not certain. The CDR3 runs 13 residues. Per the germline V gene, CDR1 is MNHNY and CDR2 is SVGAGI (reference sequence). Trimming removed 7 bases at V and 1 base at J, with 7 bases between.

This clonotype has a count of ten or more. The chain carries TRBV7-9 and TRBJ2-5; 7 bases align to TRBD1. The CDR3 runs to 15 residues. After removal of 5 bases from V and 2 bases from J, the junction contained 8 bases not matched to a gene. Per germline, CDR1 SEHNR and CDR2 FQNEAQ (reference sequence). The CDR3 sequence is CASSPTGQSQETQYF. The CDR3 region has the DNA TGTGCCAGCAGCCCCACGGGACAGAGTCAAGAGACCCAGTACTTC.

This clonotype was detected many times. The chain combines TRBV10-3 with TRBJ1-2; TRBD1 agrees at 7 bases. CDR3 length: 15 amino acids. Trimming at V came to 2 bases and at J to 10 bases, leaving 13 bases not matched to a gene. Per the germline V gene, CDR1 is ENHRY and CDR2 is SYGVKD. The chain's CDR3 is CAISELATGMITYTF. The CDR3 bases are TGTGCCATCAGTGAGCTAGCGACAGGGATGATTACCTACACCTTC.

Ten or more counts support this clonotype. The rearrangement joins TRBV5-6 to TRBJ1-1; D unclear. Germline V lookup: CDR1 SGHDT, CDR2 YYEEEE. The V gene lost 3 bases and the J gene lost 0 bases, with 9 bases spanning the gap. This CDR3 contains 14 residues. The CDR3 protein is CASSSVALNTEAFF. For the CDR3, the DNA is TGTGCCAGCAGCTCCGTCGCCCTGAACACTGAAGCTTTCTTT.

The table lists this clonotype with many counts. This chain connects TRBV20-1 to TRBJ2-5; D ambiguous. Germline CDR1 reads DFQATT; CDR2 reads SNEGSKA (reference sequence). The length of the CDR3 is 12 residues. Trimming stripped 8 bases from V and 2 bases from J, with 12 bases between. CDR3 loop: CSSMAEQETQYF. In DNA form, the CDR3 reads TGCAGTTCCATGGCAGAGCAAGAGACCCAGTACTTC.

This clonotype was seen many times. The CDR3 reads CASSRMTGNTEAFF. CDR3 bases: TGCGCCAGCAGCCGAATGACAGGGAACACTGAAGCTTTCTTT. J is TRBJ1-1 and V is TRBV4-1, with D perhaps matching TRBD1 (6 bases). CDR3 size: 14 residues. V was clipped by 4 bases and J by 1 base, with 10 bases between them. The germline gives CDR1 MGHRA, CDR2 YSYEKL.

This clonotype was seen ten or more times. V and J are TRBV5-8 and TRBJ2-4; a weak D match, TRBD2 (6 bases). Trimming left V 4 bases short and J 9 bases short, with 8 bases between. The V gene's germline CDR1 is SGHTS and CDR2 YDEGEE. This CDR3 has 11 amino acids. The CDR3 nucleotides are TGTGCCAGCAGCCCGGAGGGCATTCAGTACTTC. Its translation is CASSPEGIQYF.

This clonotype rates as medium-sized. V gene TRBV7-2 combines with J gene TRBJ2-7, with 7 bases fitting TRBD2. Germline CDR1 SGHTA, CDR2 FQGNSA. V shed 2 bases and J 0 bases; nucleotides not matched to a gene: 10. There are 17 residues in the CDR3. CDR3 DNA: TGTGCCAGCAGCTTAAGGGAGGGTGATTTATTCTCCTACGAGCAGTACGTC. Translation: CASSLREGDLFSYEQYV.

This clonotype appeared many times. The chain couples TRBV5-5 to TRBJ1-5; D remains ambiguous. Deletions cut 4 bases from V and 0 bases from J, with 8 bases between. In germline, CDR1 is SGHKS, CDR2 YYEKEE (reference sequence). The CDR3 spans 14 residues. The CDR3 region is CASSRSDSNQPQHF. The CDR3, as DNA: TGTGCCAGCAGCCGATCTGATAGCAATCAGCCCCAGCATTTT.

This clonotype came up many times. The V call is TRBV12-3 or TRBV12-4, the J call TRBJ2-5, with D perhaps matching TRBD1 or TRBD2 (5 bases each). V was pared by 2 bases and J by 7 bases, with 20 bases between. The CDR3 covers 16 residues. CDR3 residues: CASSLLHTGSAGTQYF. The CDR3 DNA reads TGTGCCAGCAGTTTACTACATACAGGATCGGCGGGGACCCAGTACTTC.

This clonotype occurred many times. CDR3 sequence (DNA): TGTGCCAGTAGTATAGGGAGAGTTCGAGGAAGGAACCGGCCTTCAACCTACGAGCAGTACTTC. It encodes CASSIGRVRGRNRPSTYEQYF. This chain connects TRBV19 to TRBJ2-7, with no clear D. This CDR3 is built from 21 residues. Deletions cut 1 base from V and 2 bases from J, with 30 bases between. From germline, CDR1 is LNHDA and CDR2 SQIVND (reference sequence).

There are many counts of this clonotype. The chain carries TRBV18 and TRBJ2-5; no clear D. The length of the CDR3 is 13 residues. With 6 bases removed from V and 2 bases from J, the gap between germline ends came to 10 bases. Germline V gene lookup returns CDR1 KGHSH and CDR2 LQKENI. The CDR3 is CASSPSSQETQYF. CDR3 DNA: TGTGCCAGCTCCCCCAGCAGTCAAGAGACCCAGTACTTC.

This clonotype was observed at least ten times. The CDR3 DNA reads as TGTGCCAGCAAGGAACACGGCAATCAGCCCCAGCATTTT. Its translation is CASKEHGNQPQHF. The rearrangement uses TRBV7-2 and TRBJ1-5; D uncertain. Trimming removed 7 bases at V and 2 bases at J, with 9 bases between. The CDR3 is 13 amino acids. The germline gives CDR1 SGHTA, CDR2 FQGNSA. The full variable domain, completed using reference TRBV7-2 and TRBJ1-5, is GAGVSQSPSNKVTEKGKDVELRCDPISGHTALYWYRQSLGQGLEFLIYFQGNSAPDKSGLPSDRFSAERTGGSVSTLTIQRTQQEDSAVYLCASKEHGNQPQHFGDGTRLSIL.

This clonotype showed up many times. The V gene is TRBV29-1, the J gene TRBJ1-1; the match to TRBD1 covers 7 bases. Per the germline V gene, CDR1 is SQVTM and CDR2 is ANQGSEA. The CDR3 spans 11 residues. Trimming at V came to 4 bases and at J to 10 bases, leaving 6 bases not matched to a gene. This chain's CDR3 is CSVGQGQGAFF. CDR3 DNA sequence: TGCAGCGTTGGACAGGGTCAAGGAGCTTTCTTT.

The CDR3 protein is CASFSDRGRRGYGYTF. DNA for the CDR3: TGTGCCAGTTTCTCGGACAGGGGGCGCAGGGGCTATGGCTACACCTTC. V and J are TRBV14 and TRBJ1-2; 11 nucleotides line up with TRBD1. The trim removed 9 bases at V and 4 bases at J, leaving 13 bases unmatched. The CDR3 is made up of 16 amino acids. Germline loops: CDR1 SGHDN, CDR2 FVKESK.

This clonotype was observed at least ten times. The chain carries TRBV12-3 or TRBV12-4 and TRBJ2-1; TRBD1 aligns across 8 bases. V gave up 4 bases and J gave up 4 bases; unmatched junction bases: 3. This CDR3 region has 14 residues. In nucleotides, the CDR3 is TGTGCCAGCAGTTCCGGGACAGGTTACAATGAGCAGTTCTTC. Protein product: CASSSGTGYNEQFF.

This clonotype was seen a few times. This chain links TRBV2 with TRBJ1-4; no clear D gene. CDR1 is SNHLY, CDR2 FYNNEI, per germline. Trimming left V 4 bases short and J 0 bases short, with 12 bases between. The CDR3 is 16 amino acids. CDR3 in amino acids: CASSGTDSATNEKLFF. Here the CDR3 DNA reads TGTGCCAGCAGTGGGACCGACTCTGCAACTAATGAAAAACTGTTTTTT.

Many counts were recorded for this clonotype. The chain uses TRBV6-1 and TRBJ2-4; a weak D match, TRBD2 (5 bases). The CDR3 has 12 amino acids. Trimming removed 2 bases from V and 13 bases from J, with 12 bases in between. Germline V gene sequence: CDR1 MNHNS, CDR2 SASEGT. The CDR3 coding sequence is TGTGCCAGCAGTGAACCGGACTGGGTACAGTACTTC. Translated, it gives CASSEPDWVQYF.

The table lists this clonotype with many counts. A much larger clonotype is one base distant, so this may be a read error. This sequence joins TRBV12-3 or TRBV12-4 and TRBJ1-5; TRBD1 matches 7 bases. The CDR3 runs to 13 residues. The CDR3 DNA follows: TGTGCCAGCGGAGTCAGGGGGTATCAGACCCAGCATTTT. It is translated as CASGVRGYQTQHF.

This clonotype has only a few counts. The chain combines TRBV4-1 with TRBJ2-3; 7 positions match TRBD1. This CDR3 comprises 15 residues. V gave up 3 bases and J gave up 5 bases; unmatched junction bases: 8. Looked up from germline, CDR1 is MGHRA and CDR2 is YSYEKL. This CDR3 reads CASSQHDRERDTQYF. DNA of the CDR3: TGCGCCAGCAGCCAGCACGACAGGGAAAGAGATACGCAGTATTTT.

By frequency in the sample, this clonotype is medium-sized. The J gene is TRBJ2-1, the V gene TRBV5-1, with 9 bases identical to TRBD1. Germline trimming cut 0 bases from V and 10 bases from J; bases unmatched to any gene: 5. The germline V gene encodes CDR1 SGHRS and CDR2 YFSETQ. The CDR3 length is 14 residues. CDR3 in amino acids: CASSLEDRGREQFF. CDR3 coding DNA: TGCGCCAGCAGCTTGGAAGACAGGGGGAGGGAGCAGTTCTTC.

At least ten counts were recorded for this clonotype. The V gene is TRBV19, the J gene TRBJ2-2; D is possibly TRBD1 (6 bases). This CDR3 has 18 residues. V lost 3 bases, J lost 12 bases, and 29 bases lay in between. Germline loops: CDR1 LNHDA, CDR2 SQIVND (reference sequence). CDR3 bases: TGTGCCAGTAGTATCCGGGACACCCTCCGAGTCGCCGAAAAGAAGCTGTTTTTT. This encodes CASSIRDTLRVAEKKLFF.